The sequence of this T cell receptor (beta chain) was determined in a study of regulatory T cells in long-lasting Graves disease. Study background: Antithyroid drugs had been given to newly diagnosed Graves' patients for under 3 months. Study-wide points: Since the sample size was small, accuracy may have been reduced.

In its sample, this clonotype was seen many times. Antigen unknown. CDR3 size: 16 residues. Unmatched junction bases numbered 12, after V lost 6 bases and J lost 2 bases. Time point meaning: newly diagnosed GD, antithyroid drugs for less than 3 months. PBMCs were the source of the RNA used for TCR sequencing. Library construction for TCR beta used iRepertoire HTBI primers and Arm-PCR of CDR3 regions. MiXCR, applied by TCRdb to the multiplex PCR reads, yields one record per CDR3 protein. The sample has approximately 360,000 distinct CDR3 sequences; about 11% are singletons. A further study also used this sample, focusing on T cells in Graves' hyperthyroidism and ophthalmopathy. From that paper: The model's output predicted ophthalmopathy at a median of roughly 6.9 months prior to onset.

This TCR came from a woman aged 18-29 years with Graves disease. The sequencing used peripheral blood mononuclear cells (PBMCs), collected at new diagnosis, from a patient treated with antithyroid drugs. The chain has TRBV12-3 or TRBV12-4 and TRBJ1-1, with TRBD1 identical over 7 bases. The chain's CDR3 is CASRPLQGGTNTEAFF. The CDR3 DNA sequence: TGTGCCAGCAGGCCCCTGCAGGGGGGAACAAACACTGAAGCTTTCTTT.